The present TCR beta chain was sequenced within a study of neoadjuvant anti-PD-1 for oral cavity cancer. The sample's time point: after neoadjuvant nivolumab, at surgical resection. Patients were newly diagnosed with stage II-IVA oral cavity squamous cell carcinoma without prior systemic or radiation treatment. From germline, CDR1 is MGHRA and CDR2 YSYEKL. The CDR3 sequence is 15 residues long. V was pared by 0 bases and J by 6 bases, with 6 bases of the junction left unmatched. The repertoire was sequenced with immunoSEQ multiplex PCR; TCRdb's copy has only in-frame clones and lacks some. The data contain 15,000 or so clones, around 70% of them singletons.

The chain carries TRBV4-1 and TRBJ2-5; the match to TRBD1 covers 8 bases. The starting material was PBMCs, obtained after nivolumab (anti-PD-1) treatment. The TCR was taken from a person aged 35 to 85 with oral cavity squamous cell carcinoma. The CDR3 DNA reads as TGCGCCAGCAGCCAAGAATCAGGGGGCTTTAAGACCCAGTACTTC. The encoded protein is CASSQESGGFKTQYF.